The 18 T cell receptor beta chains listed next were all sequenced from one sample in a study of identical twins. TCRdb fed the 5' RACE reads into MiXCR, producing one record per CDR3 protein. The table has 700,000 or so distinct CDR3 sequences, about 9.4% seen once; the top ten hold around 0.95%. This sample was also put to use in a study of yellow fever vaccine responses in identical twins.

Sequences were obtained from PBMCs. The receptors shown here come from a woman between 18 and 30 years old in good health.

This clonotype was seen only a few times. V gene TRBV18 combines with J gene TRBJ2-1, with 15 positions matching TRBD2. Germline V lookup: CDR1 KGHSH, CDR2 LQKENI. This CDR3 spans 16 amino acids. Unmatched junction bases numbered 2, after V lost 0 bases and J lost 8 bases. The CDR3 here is CASSPPGTSGRYEQFF. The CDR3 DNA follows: TGTGCCAGCTCACCACCCGGGACTAGCGGGAGGTATGAGCAGTTCTTC.

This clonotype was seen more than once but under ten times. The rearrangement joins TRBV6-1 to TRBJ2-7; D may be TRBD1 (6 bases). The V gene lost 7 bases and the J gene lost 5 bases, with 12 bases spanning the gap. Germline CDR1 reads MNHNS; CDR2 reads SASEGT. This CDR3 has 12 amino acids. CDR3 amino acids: CASTTGLHEQYF. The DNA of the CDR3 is TGTGCCAGCACGACAGGCCTCCACGAGCAGTACTTC.

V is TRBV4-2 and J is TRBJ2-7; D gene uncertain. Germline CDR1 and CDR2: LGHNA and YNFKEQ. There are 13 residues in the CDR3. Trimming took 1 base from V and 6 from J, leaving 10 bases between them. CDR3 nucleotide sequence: TGTGCCAGCAGCCAAGGGGGTTTCGGCGAGCAGTACTTC. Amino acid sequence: CASSQGGFGEQYF.

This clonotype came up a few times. The CDR3 is CATSDATGGSSYGYTF. The DNA for the CDR3 is TGTGCCACCAGTGATGCGACAGGGGGGAGCTCCTATGGCTACACCTTC. The chain employs TRBV24-1 and TRBJ1-2, with 9 bases lining up with TRBD1. V shed 3 bases and J 4 bases; nucleotides not matched to a gene: 8. The germline V gene has CDR1 KGHDR and CDR2 SFDVKD. The CDR3 extends over 16 amino acids.

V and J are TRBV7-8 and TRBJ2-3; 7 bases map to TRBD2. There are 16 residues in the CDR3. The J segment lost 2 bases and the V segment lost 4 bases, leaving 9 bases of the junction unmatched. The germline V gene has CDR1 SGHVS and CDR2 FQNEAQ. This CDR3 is CASSWGGIHTTDTQYF. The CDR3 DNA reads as TGTGCCAGCAGCTGGGGGGGGATCCACACCACAGATACGCAGTATTTT.

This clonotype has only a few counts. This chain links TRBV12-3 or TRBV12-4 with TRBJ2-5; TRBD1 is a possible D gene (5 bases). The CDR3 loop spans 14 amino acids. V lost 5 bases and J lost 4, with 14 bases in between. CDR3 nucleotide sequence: TGTGCCAGCAGTGCATCAGGGTTGGGAGAGACCCAGTACTTC. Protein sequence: CASSASGLGETQYF.

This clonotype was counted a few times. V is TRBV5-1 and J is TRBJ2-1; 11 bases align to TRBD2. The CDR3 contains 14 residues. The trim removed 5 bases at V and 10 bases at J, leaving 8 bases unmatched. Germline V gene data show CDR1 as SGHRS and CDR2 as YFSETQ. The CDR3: CASSTTSGSGEQFF. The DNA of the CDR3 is TGCGCCAGCAGTACAACTAGCGGGAGTGGCGAGCAGTTCTTC.

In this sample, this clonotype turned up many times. The DNA of the CDR3 is TGCGCCAGCAGCCTGGGACAGGGAGGGAACAATGAGCAGTTCTTC. It encodes CASSLGQGGNNEQFF. The gene calls are TRBV5-1 and TRBJ2-1; the match to TRBD1 covers 9 bases. Germline-derived CDR1 and CDR2 are SGHRS and YFSETQ. V lost 4 bases and J lost 5; bases outside the gene matches: 7. CDR3 length equals 15 residues.

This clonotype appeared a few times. The CDR3 bases are TGCGCCAGCAGCTTGGAGAACAGGGAACACGAGCAGTACTTC. Its translation: CASSLENREHEQYF. The V call is TRBV5-1, the J call TRBJ2-7; possible D gene TRBD1, 6 bases. V shed 0 bases and J shed 5 bases, with 12 bases lying between them. The germline gives CDR1 SGHRS, CDR2 YFSETQ. The length of the CDR3 is 14 residues.

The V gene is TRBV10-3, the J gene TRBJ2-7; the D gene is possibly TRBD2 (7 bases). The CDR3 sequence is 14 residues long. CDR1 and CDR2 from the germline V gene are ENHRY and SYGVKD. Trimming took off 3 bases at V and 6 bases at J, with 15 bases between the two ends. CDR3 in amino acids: CAISDYTGRVEQYF. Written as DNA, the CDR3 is TGTGCCATCAGTGACTACACAGGGAGGGTCGAGCAGTACTTC.

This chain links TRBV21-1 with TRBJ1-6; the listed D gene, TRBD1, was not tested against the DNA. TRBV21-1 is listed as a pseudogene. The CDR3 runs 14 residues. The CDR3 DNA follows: TGTGCCAGCAGCCCCCCAAGGGGTAGTTCACCCCTCCACTTT. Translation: CASSPPRGSSPLHF.

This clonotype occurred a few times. CDR3 protein: CASSPRVGYEQYF. Written as DNA, the CDR3 is TGTGCCAGCAGCCCCCGAGTGGGCTACGAGCAGTACTTC. This chain connects TRBV27 to TRBJ2-7, with D uncertain. The V gene's germline CDR1 is MNHEY and CDR2 SMNVEV (reference sequence). The V and J ends lost 6 bases and 3 bases respectively, with 12 bases between them. CDR3 length: 13 residues.

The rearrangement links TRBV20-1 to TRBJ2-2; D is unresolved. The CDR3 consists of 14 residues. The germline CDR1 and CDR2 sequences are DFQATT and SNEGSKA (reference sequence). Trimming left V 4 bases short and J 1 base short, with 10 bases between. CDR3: CSATRVGNTGELFF. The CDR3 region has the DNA TGCAGTGCTACCCGGGTAGGGAACACCGGGGAGCTGTTTTTT.

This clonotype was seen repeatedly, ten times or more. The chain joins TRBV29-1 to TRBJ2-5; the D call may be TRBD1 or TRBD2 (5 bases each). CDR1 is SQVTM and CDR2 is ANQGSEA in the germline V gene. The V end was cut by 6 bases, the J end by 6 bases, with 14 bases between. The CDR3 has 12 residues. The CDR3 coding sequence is TGCAGCGTCCGGGGCACGTCTCAGACCCAGTACTTC. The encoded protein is CSVRGTSQTQYF.

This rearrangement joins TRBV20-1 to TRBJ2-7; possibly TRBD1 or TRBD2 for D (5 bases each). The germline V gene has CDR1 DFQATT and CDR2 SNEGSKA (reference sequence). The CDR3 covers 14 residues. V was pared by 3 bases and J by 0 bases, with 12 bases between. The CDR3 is CSASRDPSSYEQYF. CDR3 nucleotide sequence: TGCAGTGCTAGCCGGGACCCGAGCTCCTACGAGCAGTACTTC.

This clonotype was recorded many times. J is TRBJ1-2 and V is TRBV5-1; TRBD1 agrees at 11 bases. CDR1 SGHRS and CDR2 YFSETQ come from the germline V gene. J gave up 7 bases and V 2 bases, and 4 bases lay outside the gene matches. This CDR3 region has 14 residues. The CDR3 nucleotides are TGCGCCAGCAGCTTACGGACAGGGGGCTTTGGCTACACCTTC. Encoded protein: CASSLRTGGFGYTF.

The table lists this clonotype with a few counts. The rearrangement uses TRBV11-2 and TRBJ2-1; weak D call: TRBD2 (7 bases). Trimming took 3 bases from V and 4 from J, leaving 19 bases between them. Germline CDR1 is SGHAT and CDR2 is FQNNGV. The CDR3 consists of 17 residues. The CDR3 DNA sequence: TGTGCCAGCAGCTTTGGGGGCCGATCGGGGGGATACAATGAGCAGTTCTTC. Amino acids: CASSFGGRSGGYNEQFF.

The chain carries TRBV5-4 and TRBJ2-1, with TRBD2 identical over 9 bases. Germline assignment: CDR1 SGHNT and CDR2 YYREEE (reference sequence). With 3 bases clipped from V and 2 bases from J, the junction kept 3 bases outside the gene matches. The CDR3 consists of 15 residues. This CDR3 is CASSSSGVTYNEQFF. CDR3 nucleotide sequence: TGTGCCAGCAGCTCTAGCGGGGTCACCTACAATGAGCAGTTCTTC.